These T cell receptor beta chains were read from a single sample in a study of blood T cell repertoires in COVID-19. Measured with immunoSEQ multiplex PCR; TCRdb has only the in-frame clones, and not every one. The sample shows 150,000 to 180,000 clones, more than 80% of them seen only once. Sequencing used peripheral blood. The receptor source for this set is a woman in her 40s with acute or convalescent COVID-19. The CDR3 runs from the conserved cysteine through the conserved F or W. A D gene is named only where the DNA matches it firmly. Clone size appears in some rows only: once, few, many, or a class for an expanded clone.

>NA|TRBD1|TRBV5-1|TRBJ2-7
TGCGCCAGCAGGGGACAGGTCTACGAGCAGTACTTC
CASRGQVYEQYF
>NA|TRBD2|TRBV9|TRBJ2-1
TGTGCCAGCAGCGAACCCCTAGCGGGGGCCTACAATGAGCAGTTCTTC
CASSEPLAGAYNEQFF
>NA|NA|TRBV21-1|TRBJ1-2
TGTGCCAATTCGACAGGGGCGGTCTATGGCTACACCTTC
CANSTGAVYGYTF
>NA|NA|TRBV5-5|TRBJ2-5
TGTGCCAGCAGCTTGGCCAATGGGCCCCTGGAGACCCAGTACTTC
CASSLANGPLETQYF
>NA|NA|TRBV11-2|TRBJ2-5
TGTGCCAGCAGCTTTCGAGTTGGCTTCACTAACTTC
CASSFRVGFTNF
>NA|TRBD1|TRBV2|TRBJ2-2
TGTGCCAGTGGACAGGGGATGAACACCGGGGAGCTGTTTTTT
CASGQGMNTGELFF
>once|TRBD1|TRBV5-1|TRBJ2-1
TGCGCCAGCAGCTTCGCGGATCAACCAGGGGGCGGTTTTGAGCAGTTCTTC
CASSFADQPGGGFEQFF
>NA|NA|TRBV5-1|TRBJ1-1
TGCGCCAGCAGCCTAAAGACACCGAACACTGAAGCTTTCTTT
CASSLKTPNTEAFF
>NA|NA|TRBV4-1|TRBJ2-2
TGCGCCAGCAGCCAAGTCTCGGGCACCGGGGAGCTGTTTTTT
CASSQVSGTGELFF
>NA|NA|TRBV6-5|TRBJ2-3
TGTGCCAGCATAAGCGAGACAGATACGCAGTATTTT
CASISETDTQYF
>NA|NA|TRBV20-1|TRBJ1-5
TGCAGTGCTAGTCTCGGGAGGGATCAGCCCCAGCATTTT
CSASLGRDQPQHF
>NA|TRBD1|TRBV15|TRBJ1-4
TGTGCCACCAGCAGAGAAGGACAGGGAAAACTGTTTTTT
CATSREGQGKLFF
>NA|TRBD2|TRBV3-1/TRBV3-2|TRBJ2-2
TGTGCCAGCAGCCATCCGGGGGGTGTCGCGAACACCGGGGAGCTGTTTTTT
CASSHPGGVANTGELFF
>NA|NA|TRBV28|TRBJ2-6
TGTGCCAGCAGTTTCCTAGGGGCTGGGGCCAACGTCCTGACTTTC
CASSFLGAGANVLTF
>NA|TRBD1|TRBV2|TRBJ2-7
TGTGCCAGTACAGGGGATGGGTACGAGCAGTACTTC
CASTGDGYEQYF
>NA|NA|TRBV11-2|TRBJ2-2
TGTGCCAGCAGCTTACAGTCGAACACCGGGGAGCTGTTTTTT
CASSLQSNTGELFF
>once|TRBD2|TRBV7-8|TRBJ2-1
TGTGCCAGCAGCTTAACGGGAGGTGGGGATGAGCAGTTCTTC
CASSLTGGGDEQFF
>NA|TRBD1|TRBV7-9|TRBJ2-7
TGTGCCAGCAGCCCCCCAGGGGGAGATCTTGTCGAGCAGTACTTC
CASSPPGGDLVEQYF
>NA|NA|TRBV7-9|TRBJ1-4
TGTGCCAGCAGTGGAGGGACTAATGAAAAACTGTTTTTT
CASSGGTNEKLFF
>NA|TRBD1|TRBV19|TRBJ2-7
TGTGCCAGTAGTAACGTAAGGGGACAGACCTACGAGCAGTACTTC
CASSNVRGQTYEQYF
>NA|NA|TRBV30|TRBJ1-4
TGTGCCTGGACCCGGGTCGGAGGCGCTGATGAAAAACTGTTTTTT
CAWTRVGGADEKLFF
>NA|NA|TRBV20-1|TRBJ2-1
TGCAGTGCTAGTAACTACCTCCATGAGCAGTTCTTC
CSASNYLHEQFF